This is a list of T cell receptor beta chains from one sample in a study of technical replicates of blood from a few donors. The data were produced by immunoSEQ multiplex PCR, yet TCRdb's version contains in-frame clones alone and is incomplete. The sample contains 75,000 to 95,000 clones, about 93% of which appear only once. Material: T cells isolated from PBMCs. The receptors shown here come from a human donor in good health. Both conserved end residues are part of each CDR3. Fields, in order: clone size, CDR3 length, J gene, D gene, V gene, CDR3 protein, CDR3 DNA. A D gene is named only where the DNA matches it firmly. Some rows mark clone size as missing; the rest say once, few, many or name a class of expanded clone.

>once|12|TRBJ1-4|NA|TRBV28
CASRRGGEKLFF
TGTGCCAGCAGGAGGGGGGGTGAAAAACTGTTTTTT
>NA|14|TRBJ2-2|NA|TRBV2
CASRMELNTGELFF
TGTGCCAGCAGAATGGAGCTGAACACCGGGGAGCTGTTTTTT
>NA|14|TRBJ2-7|TRBD2|TRBV18
CASSLSGTYYEQYF
TGTGCCAGCTCCCTGAGCGGGACTTACTACGAGCAGTACTTC
>NA|16|TRBJ1-2|TRBD1|TRBV5-1
CASSLGPGTALAGYTF
TGCGCCAGCAGCTTGGGTCCCGGGACAGCTCTCGCTGGCTACACCTTC
>NA|16|TRBJ2-6|NA|TRBV28
CASSLFTGSGANVLTF
TGTGCCAGCAGTTTATTTACTGGCTCTGGGGCCAACGTCCTGACTTTC
>NA|13|TRBJ1-1|NA|TRBV19
CASISPASAEAFF
TGTGCCAGTATTTCCCCCGCCAGCGCTGAAGCTTTCTTT
>NA|13|TRBJ2-2|NA|TRBV6-1
CASRGRATGELFF
TGTGCCAGCAGAGGCAGGGCCACCGGGGAGCTGTTTTTT
>NA|16|TRBJ1-4|TRBD1|TRBV9
CASSARTGILNEKLFF
TGTGCCAGCAGCGCCAGGACAGGGATCCTAAATGAAAAACTGTTTTTT
>NA|14|TRBJ2-7|TRBD1|TRBV5-1
CASSLIGQGYEQYF
TGCGCCAGCAGCTTGATAGGACAGGGTTACGAGCAGTACTTC
>NA|14|TRBJ1-1|NA|TRBV18
CASSLQGQNTEAFF
TGTGCCAGCTCACTACAGGGTCAGAACACTGAAGCTTTCTTT
>NA|14|TRBJ1-5|TRBD1|TRBV6-5
CASSTGGANQPQHF
TGTGCCAGCAGTACAGGGGGCGCAAATCAGCCCCAGCATTTT
>once|15|TRBJ1-4|NA|TRBV5-1
CASRLNRATNEKLFF
TGCGCCAGCAGGTTAAACAGGGCAACTAATGAAAAACTGTTTTTT
>NA|17|TRBJ2-2|TRBD2|TRBV5-1
CATNLDGSGRRTGELFF
TGCGCCACCAATTTAGACGGTAGCGGGAGGCGAACCGGGGAGCTGTTTTTT
>NA|13|TRBJ2-1|NA|TRBV6-1
CASNVANYNEQFF
TGTGCCAGCAATGTAGCCAACTACAATGAGCAGTTCTTC